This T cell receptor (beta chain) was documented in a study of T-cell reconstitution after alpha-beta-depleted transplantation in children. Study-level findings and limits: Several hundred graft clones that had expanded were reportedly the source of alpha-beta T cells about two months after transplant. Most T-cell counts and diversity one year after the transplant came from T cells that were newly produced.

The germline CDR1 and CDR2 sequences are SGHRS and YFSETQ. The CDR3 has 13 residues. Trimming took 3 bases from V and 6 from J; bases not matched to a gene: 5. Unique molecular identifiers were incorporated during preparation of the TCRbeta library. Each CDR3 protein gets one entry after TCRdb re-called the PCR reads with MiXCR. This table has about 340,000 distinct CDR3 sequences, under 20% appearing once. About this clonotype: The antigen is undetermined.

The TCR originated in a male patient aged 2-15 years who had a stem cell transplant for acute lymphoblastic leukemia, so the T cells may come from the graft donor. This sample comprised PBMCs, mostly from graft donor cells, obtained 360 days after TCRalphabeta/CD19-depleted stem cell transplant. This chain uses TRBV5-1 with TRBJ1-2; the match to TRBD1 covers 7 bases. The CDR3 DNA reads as TGCGCCAGCAGCTGGGGGACAGAAGATGGCTACACCTTC. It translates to CASSWGTEDGYTF.